This TCR beta chain came from a study of cytomegalovirus exposure and HLA in healthy donors. The table lists this clone with a few counts. Vbeta (60) and Jbeta (13) primers were used in the PCR. Sequencing used immunoSEQ multiplex PCR; TCRdb keeps in-frame clones, though not all of them. The sample carries 100,000 or so clones, roughly 74% recorded once. The CDR3 length is 15 residues. With 6 bases clipped from V and 2 bases from J, the junction kept 6 bases outside the gene matches. Germline lookup yields CDR1 MNHEY and CDR2 SVGAGI. The chain links TRBV6-5 to TRBJ2-7, with 11 bases identical to TRBD2. This TCR derives from a middle-aged woman in good health and CMV-seronegative. Sequencing input: PBMCs. The CDR3 bases are TGTGCCAGCAGGGCAGGGACTAGCGGCGCCTACGAGCAGTACTTC. Translation: CASRAGTSGAYEQYF.